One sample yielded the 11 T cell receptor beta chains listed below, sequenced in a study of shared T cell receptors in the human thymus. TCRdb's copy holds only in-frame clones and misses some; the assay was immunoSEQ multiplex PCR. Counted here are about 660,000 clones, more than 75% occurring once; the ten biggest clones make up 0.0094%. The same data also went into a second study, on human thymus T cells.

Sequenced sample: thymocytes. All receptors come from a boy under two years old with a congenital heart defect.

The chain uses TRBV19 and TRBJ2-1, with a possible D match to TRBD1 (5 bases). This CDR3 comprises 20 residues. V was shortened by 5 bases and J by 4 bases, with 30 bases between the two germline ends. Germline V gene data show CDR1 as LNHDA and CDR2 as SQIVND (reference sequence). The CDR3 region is CASSPGLGRAGRYGYNEQFF. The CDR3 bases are TGTGCCAGTAGTCCAGGGCTCGGGCGAGCCGGTAGGTACGGTTACAATGAGCAGTTCTTC. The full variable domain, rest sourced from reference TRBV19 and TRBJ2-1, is DGGITQSPKYLFRKEGQNVTLSCEQNLNHDAMYWYRQDPGQGLRLIYYSQIVNDFQKGDIAEGYSVSREKKESFPLTVTSAQKNPTAFYLCASSPGLGRAGRYGYNEQFFGPGTRLTVL.

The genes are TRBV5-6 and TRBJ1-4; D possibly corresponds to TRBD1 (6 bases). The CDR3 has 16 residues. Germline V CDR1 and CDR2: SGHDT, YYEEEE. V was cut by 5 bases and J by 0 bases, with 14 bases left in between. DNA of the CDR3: TGTGCCAGCAGGCTAAGGGGGGGAGCAACTAATGAAAAACTGTTTTTT. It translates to CASRLRGGATNEKLFF.

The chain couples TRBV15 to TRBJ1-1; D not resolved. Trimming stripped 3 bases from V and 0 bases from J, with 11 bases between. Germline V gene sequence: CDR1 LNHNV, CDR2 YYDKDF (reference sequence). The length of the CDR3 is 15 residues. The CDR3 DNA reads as TGTGCCACCAGCAGGGAAGACTACATGAACACTGAAGCTTTCTTT. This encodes CATSREDYMNTEAFF.

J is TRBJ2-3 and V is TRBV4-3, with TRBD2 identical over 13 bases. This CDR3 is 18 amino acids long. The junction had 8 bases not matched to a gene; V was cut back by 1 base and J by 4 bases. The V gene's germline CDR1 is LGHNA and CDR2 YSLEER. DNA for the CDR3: TGCGCCAGCAGCCAAGTCCTCCAACTAGCGGGAGGGCCAGATACGCAGTATTTT. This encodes CASSQVLQLAGGPDTQYF.

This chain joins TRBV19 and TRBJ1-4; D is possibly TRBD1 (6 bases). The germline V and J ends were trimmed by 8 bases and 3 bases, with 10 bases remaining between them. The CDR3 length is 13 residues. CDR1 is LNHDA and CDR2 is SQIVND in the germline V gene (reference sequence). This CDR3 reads CASWDIPNEKLFF. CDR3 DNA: TGTGCCAGTTGGGACATCCCTAATGAAAAACTGTTTTTT.

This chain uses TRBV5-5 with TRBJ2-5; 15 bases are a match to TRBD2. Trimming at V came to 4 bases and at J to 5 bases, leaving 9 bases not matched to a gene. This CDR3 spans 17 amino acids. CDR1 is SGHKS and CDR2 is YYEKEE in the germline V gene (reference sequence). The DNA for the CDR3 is TGTGCCAGCAGCCCAGGACTAGCGGGGGGGCCGGTGGAGACCCAGTACTTC. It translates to CASSPGLAGGPVETQYF.

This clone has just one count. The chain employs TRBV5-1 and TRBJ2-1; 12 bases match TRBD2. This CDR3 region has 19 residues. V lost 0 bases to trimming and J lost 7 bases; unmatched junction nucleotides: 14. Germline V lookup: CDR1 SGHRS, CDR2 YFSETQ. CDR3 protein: CASSLGGLAGRGEINEQFF. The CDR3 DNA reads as TGCGCCAGCAGCTTGGGCGGACTAGCGGGAAGGGGAGAGATAAATGAGCAGTTCTTC.

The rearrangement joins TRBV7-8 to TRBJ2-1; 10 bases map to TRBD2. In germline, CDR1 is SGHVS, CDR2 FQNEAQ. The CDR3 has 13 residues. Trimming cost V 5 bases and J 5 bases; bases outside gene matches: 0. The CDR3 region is CASSGTSDNEQFF. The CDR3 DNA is TGTGCCAGCAGCGGGACTAGCGACAATGAGCAGTTCTTC.

The CDR3 is CATSRDVTSTDTQYF. The CDR3, as DNA: TGTGCCACCAGCAGAGACGTGACTAGCACAGATACGCAGTATTTT. The chain links TRBV15 to TRBJ2-3, with no clear D. CDR3 length: 15 residues. Deletions cut 0 bases from V and 0 bases from J, with 7 bases between. The germline gives CDR1 LNHNV, CDR2 YYDKDF (reference sequence).

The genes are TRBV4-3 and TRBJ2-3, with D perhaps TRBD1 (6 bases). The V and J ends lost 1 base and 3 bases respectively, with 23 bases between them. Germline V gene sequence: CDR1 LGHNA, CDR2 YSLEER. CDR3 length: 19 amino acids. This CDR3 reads CASSQVPLRGRRRTDTQYF. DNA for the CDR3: TGCGCCAGCAGCCAAGTGCCCCTCAGGGGCCGGCGGAGGACAGATACGCAGTATTTT.

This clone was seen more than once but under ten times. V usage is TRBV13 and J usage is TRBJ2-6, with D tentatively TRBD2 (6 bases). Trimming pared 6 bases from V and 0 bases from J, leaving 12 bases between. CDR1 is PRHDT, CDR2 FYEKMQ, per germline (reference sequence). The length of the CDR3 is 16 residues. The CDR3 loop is CASRPLGGSGANVLTF. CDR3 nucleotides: TGTGCCAGCAGGCCTTTGGGGGGCTCTGGGGCCAACGTCCTGACTTTC.